The present T cell receptor beta chain was sequenced within a study of control samples from healthy donors and cancer patients. Profiling relied on immunoSEQ multiplex PCR, and the TCRdb table lists in-frame clones only, not all of them. Among around 96,000 clones, more than 80% were seen once, and the ten largest hold approximately 7.9%. As for this clone: One end of the junction is discordant with germline, which a read error may explain.

This receptor was obtained from a man younger than 35 in good health. The sample comprised blood.

This CDR3 is CASRWTSVKDNEPFF. The CDR3 bases are TGTGCCAGCAGATGGACTAGCGTAAAAGACAATGAGCCGTTCTTC. V gene TRBV6-6 combines with J gene TRBJ2-1; 9 nucleotides agree with TRBD2. Germline CDR1 is MNHNY and CDR2 is SVGAGI (reference sequence). CDR3 length: 15 residues.